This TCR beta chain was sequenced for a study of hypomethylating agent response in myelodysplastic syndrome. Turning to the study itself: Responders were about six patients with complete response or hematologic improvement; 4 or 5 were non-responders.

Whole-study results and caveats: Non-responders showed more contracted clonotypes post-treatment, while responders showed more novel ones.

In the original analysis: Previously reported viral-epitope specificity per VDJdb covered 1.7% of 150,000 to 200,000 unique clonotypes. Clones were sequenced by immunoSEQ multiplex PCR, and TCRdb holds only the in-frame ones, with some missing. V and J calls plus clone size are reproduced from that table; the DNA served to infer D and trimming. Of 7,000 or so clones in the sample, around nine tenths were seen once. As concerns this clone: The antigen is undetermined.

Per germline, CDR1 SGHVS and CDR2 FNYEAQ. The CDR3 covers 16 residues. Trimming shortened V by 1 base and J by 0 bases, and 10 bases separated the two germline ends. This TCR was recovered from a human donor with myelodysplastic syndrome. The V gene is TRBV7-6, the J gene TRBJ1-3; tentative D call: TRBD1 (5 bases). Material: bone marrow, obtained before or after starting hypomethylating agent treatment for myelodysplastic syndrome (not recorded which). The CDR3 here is CASSLGDRISGNTIYF. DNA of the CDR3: TGTGCCAGCAGCTTAGGCGACAGAATCTCTGGAAACACCATATATTTT.